A single sample gave rise to the 9 T cell receptor beta chains below, sequenced in a study of cytomegalovirus exposure and HLA in healthy donors. 60 Vbeta and 13 Jbeta primers were used in PCR. TCRdb's table, derived via immunoSEQ multiplex PCR, lists solely in-frame clones and lacks some. The data show around 140,000 clones, with approximately 80% seen just once and around 2.5% held by the top ten. The specimen was PBMCs. These receptors all stem from a woman under 30 in good health and CMV-seropositive.

This sequence joins TRBV27 and TRBJ1-6; D unresolved. CDR1 is MNHEY, CDR2 SMNVEV, per germline (reference sequence). The CDR3 covers 16 residues. V shed 1 base and J shed 0 bases, with 7 bases lying between them. CDR3 in DNA: TGTGCCAGCAGTTTATTTTCTTTCTCCTATAATTCACCCCTCCACTTT. Translation gives CASSLFSFSYNSPLHF.

The chain uses TRBV18 and TRBJ2-5; TRBD1 might be the D (5 bases). The CDR3 totals 13 residues. Trimming stripped 5 bases from V and 2 bases from J, with 9 bases between. Per the germline V gene, CDR1 is KGHSH and CDR2 is LQKENI. CDR3 region: CASSSTAQETQYF. CDR3 sequence (DNA): TGTGCCAGCTCATCGACAGCACAAGAGACCCAGTACTTC.

The chain uses TRBV7-9 and TRBJ2-1; the match to TRBD2 covers 9 bases. Germline-derived CDR1 and CDR2 are SEHNR and FQNEAQ (reference sequence). V dropped 5 bases and J dropped 10; count of bases not matched to a gene: 9. There are 14 residues in the CDR3. CDR3 nucleotide sequence: TGTGCCAGCAGCGCCGGGACTAGCCTTGGGGAGCAGTTCTTC. This sequence encodes CASSAGTSLGEQFF.

This clone appeared a few times. The chain uses TRBV11-2 and TRBJ2-5, with D tentatively TRBD2 (6 bases). In germline, CDR1 is SGHAT, CDR2 FQNNGV. CDR3 length: 13 residues. V dropped 1 base and J dropped 5 bases, with 8 bases sitting between them. Here the CDR3 DNA reads TGTGCCAGCAGCTTAGGACTAGGGGAGACCCAGTACTTC. It encodes CASSLGLGETQYF.

The rearrangement uses TRBV6-6 and TRBJ2-2, with D unresolved. Germline V gene data show CDR1 as MNHNY and CDR2 as SVGAGI (reference sequence). Trimming took off 4 bases at V and 3 bases at J, with 12 bases between the two ends. This CDR3 has 15 residues. The CDR3 DNA is TGTGCCAGCAGTTCGTCGGGTATTGACACCGGGGAGCTGTTTTTT. It codes for CASSSSGIDTGELFF.

CDR3 sequence reads: CASSLGSGPGGISGYTF. CDR3 in DNA: TGTGCCAGCAGCTTAGGGTCCGGCCCCGGGGGAATTTCGGGCTACACCTTC. The V call is TRBV7-2, the J call TRBJ1-2; TRBD1 is a possible D gene (5 bases). The V end was cut by 1 base, the J end by 8 bases, with 23 bases between. Looked up from germline, CDR1 is SGHTA and CDR2 is FQGNSA. CDR3 length equals 17 residues.

The rearrangement links TRBV30 to TRBJ1-2; D possibly corresponds to TRBD1 (6 bases). The CDR3 is made up of 14 amino acids. The V gene lost 7 bases and the J gene lost 4 bases, with 19 bases spanning the gap. Germline assignment: CDR1 GTSNPN and CDR2 SVGIG (reference sequence). CDR3 loop: CAFGAGAGTYGYTF. The DNA for the CDR3 is TGTGCCTTTGGGGCAGGGGCTGGAACCTATGGCTACACCTTC. Complete variable domain (other parts from reference TRBV30 and TRBJ1-2): SQTIHQWPATLVQPVGSPLSLECTVEGTSNPNLYWYRQAAGRGLQLLFYSVGIGQISSEVPQNLSASRPQDRQFILSSKKLLLSDSGFYLCAFGAGAGTYGYTFGSGTRLTVV.

The chain employs TRBV19 and TRBJ2-6, with 7 bases fitting TRBD1. There are 15 residues in the CDR3. Germline V gene data show CDR1 as LNHDA and CDR2 as SQIVND (reference sequence). V lost 5 bases and J lost 0; bases outside the gene matches: 1. In nucleotides, the CDR3 is TGTGCCAGTAGTGACAGGGCCTCTGGGGCCAACGTCCTGACTTTC. It codes for CASSDRASGANVLTF.

This clone showed up just once. The chain has TRBV18 and TRBJ1-5, with TRBD1 as a possible D gene (5 bases). Germline values: CDR1 KGHSH, CDR2 LQKENI. The CDR3 sequence is 15 residues long. Trimming removed 2 bases at V and 1 base at J, with 9 bases between. The CDR3 is CASSPGGASNQPQHF. The CDR3 DNA follows: TGTGCCAGCTCACCAGGAGGGGCGAGCAATCAGCCCCAGCATTTT.